The 8 T cell receptor beta chains below were found in one sample sequenced in a study of blood T cell repertoires in COVID-19. Profiled with immunoSEQ multiplex PCR; TCRdb holds only in-frame clones, not every one. Of fewer than 350,000 clones in the sample, 87% were seen once. The source material was PBMCs or T cells enriched from blood (not recorded which). All receptors come from a woman aged 40-49 years who had recovered from COVID-19.

V is TRBV20-1 and J is TRBJ2-1, with D hard to call. The CDR3 consists of 16 residues. V was clipped by 3 bases and J by 5 bases, with 20 bases between them. From germline, CDR1 is DFQATT and CDR2 SNEGSKA (reference sequence). The CDR3 DNA reads as TGCAGTGCTAGTCACCCAATTGCTAGTCTCGACAATGAGCAGTTCTTC. Its protein is CSASHPIASLDNEQFF.

The chain employs TRBV5-1 and TRBJ2-2, with D possibly matching TRBD2 (5 bases). The CDR3 is 16 amino acids. V gave up 4 bases and J gave up 2 bases, with 15 bases separating them. CDR1 SGHRS and CDR2 YFSETQ come from the germline V gene. The CDR3 region is CASSLGSSSNTGELFF. CDR3 nucleotide sequence: TGCGCCAGCAGCCTGGGTTCTAGCAGTAACACCGGGGAGCTGTTTTTT.

This rearrangement joins TRBV29-1 to TRBJ1-2, with TRBD1 as a possible D gene (5 bases). The CDR3 has 15 residues. The germline CDR1 and CDR2 sequences are SQVTM and ANQGSEA. V was pared by 7 bases and J by 4 bases, with 22 bases between. The chain's CDR3 is CSASIDSQYPYGYTF. CDR3 in DNA: TGCAGCGCGTCAATAGACAGTCAGTACCCCTATGGCTACACCTTC. Full variable domain (rest looked up from reference TRBV29-1 and TRBJ1-2): SAVISQKPSRDICQRGTSLTIQCQVDSQVTMMFWYRQQPGQSLTLIATANQGSEATYESGFVIDKFPISRPNLTFSTLTVSNMSPEDSSIYLCSASIDSQYPYGYTFGSGTRLTVV.

This clone was counted a few times. This chain links TRBV9 with TRBJ2-2; D not resolved. The CDR3 has 14 residues. The germline CDR1 and CDR2 sequences are SGDLS and YYNGEE. The germline V and J ends were trimmed by 4 bases and 6 bases, with 13 bases remaining between them. The DNA of the CDR3 is TGTGCCAGCAGCTACCACAGTGGTTCCGGGGAGCTGTTTTTT. This encodes CASSYHSGSGELFF.

This clone was counted once. The chain employs TRBV6-2 or TRBV6-3 and TRBJ2-7; TRBD1 is a possible D gene (6 bases). The CDR3 extends over 15 amino acids. Germline values: CDR1 MNHEY, CDR2 SVGEGT. V shed 2 bases and J shed 3 bases, with 14 bases lying between them. In nucleotides, the CDR3 is TGTGCCAGCAGTTACCGGCAGGGGTCAAACTACGAGCAGTACTTC. It specifies CASSYRQGSNYEQYF.

This sequence joins TRBV19 and TRBJ2-3, with TRBD1 matching over 12 bases. Germline V gives CDR1 LNHDA, CDR2 SQIVND (reference sequence). The CDR3 has 15 residues. V trimming: 10 bases; J trimming: 11 bases; junction bases outside the gene matches: 16. The CDR3 sequence: CATRRAGQGAGGQYF. CDR3 DNA sequence: TGTGCCACCCGACGTGCGGGACAGGGGGCGGGAGGGCAGTATTTT.

The chain recombines TRBV29-1 with TRBJ2-4, with a tentative D call TRBD1 (6 bases). Trimming took 7 bases from V and 0 from J, leaving 13 bases between them. From germline, CDR1 is SQVTM and CDR2 ANQGSEA. The CDR3 length is 14 residues. This CDR3 is CSDRTEVAKNIQYF. CDR3 DNA: TGCAGCGATAGGACAGAAGTAGCCAAAAACATTCAGTACTTC.

The V gene is TRBV5-4, the J gene TRBJ1-2; D is ambiguous. CDR3 size: 14 residues. V lost 1 base and J 7 bases, leaving 14 bases between the germline ends. Germline V gene lookup returns CDR1 SGHNT and CDR2 YYREEE (reference sequence). CDR3 sequence: CASSLFGIIAGYTF. CDR3 in DNA: TGTGCCAGCAGCTTGTTCGGGATTATTGCTGGCTACACCTTC.